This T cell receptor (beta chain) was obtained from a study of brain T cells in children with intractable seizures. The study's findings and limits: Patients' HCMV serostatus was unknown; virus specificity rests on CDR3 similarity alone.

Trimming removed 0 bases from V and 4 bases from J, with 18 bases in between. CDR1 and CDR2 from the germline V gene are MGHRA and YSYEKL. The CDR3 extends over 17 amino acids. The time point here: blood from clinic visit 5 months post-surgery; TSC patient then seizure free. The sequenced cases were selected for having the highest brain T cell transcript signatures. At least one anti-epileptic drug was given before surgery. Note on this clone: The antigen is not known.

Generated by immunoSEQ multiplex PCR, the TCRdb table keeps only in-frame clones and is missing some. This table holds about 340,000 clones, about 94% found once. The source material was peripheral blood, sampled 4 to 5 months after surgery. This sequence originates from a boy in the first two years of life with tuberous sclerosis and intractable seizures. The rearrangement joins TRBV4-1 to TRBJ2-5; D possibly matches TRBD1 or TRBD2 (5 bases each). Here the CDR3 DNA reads TGCGCCAGCAGCCAAGAGGGTACAGGAGGAACCACAGAGACCCAGTACTTC. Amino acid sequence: CASSQEGTGGTTETQYF.